Below, 4 T cell receptor beta chains from the same sample are listed, as sequenced in a study of CD8 T cells in ankylosing spondylitis. From the 5' RACE reads, TCRdb called clonotypes with MiXCR, one entry per CDR3 protein. The data hold some 250,000 distinct CDR3 sequences, with around 10% observed a single time. The sample taken for sequencing was blood, either unsorted or a sorted T cell fraction (not recorded which). These receptor sequences come from a male donor with ankylosing spondylitis or in good health (not recorded which).

A few counts support this clonotype. The genes are TRBV3-1 and TRBJ2-2; D is tentatively TRBD1 or TRBD2 (5 bases each). The germline CDR1 and CDR2 sequences are LGHDT and YNNKEL (reference sequence). The CDR3 length is 17 residues. Trimming took off 4 bases at V and 4 bases at J, with 19 bases between the two ends. CDR3: CASSRGFEGTVTGELFF. CDR3 coding DNA: TGTGCCAGCAGCCGAGGGTTCGAGGGGACGGTCACCGGGGAGCTGTTTTTT. Using reference TRBV3-1 and TRBJ2-2 for the parts outside the CDR3, the full variable domain is DTAVSQTPKYLVTQMGNDKSIKCEQNLGHDTMYWYKQDSKKFLKIMFSYNNKELIINETVPNRFSPKSPDKAHLNLHINSLELGDSAVYFCASSRGFEGTVTGELFFGEGSRLTVL.

V and J are TRBV5-6 and TRBJ1-6; no clear D gene. Germline V gene lookup returns CDR1 SGHDT and CDR2 YYEEEE. V was cut by 1 base and J by 10 bases, with 3 bases left in between. This CDR3 is built from 11 residues. CDR3 bases: TGTGCCAGCAGCTTGCTATCACCCCTCCACTTT. Protein sequence: CASSLLSPLHF.

The chain uses TRBV6-2 or TRBV6-3 and TRBJ1-5, with D uncertain. There are 12 residues in the CDR3. The ends were cut back, 3 bases at V and 6 bases at J, with 6 bases in the middle. Per the germline V gene, CDR1 is MNHEY and CDR2 is SVGEGT. The CDR3 spells CASSYQIQPQHF. Written as DNA, the CDR3 is TGTGCCAGCAGTTATCAGATTCAGCCCCAGCATTTT.

Ten or more counts support this clonotype. The chain links TRBV3-1 to TRBJ2-7; 12 bases are shared with TRBD1. Trimming at V came to 4 bases and at J to 3 bases, leaving 4 bases not matched to a gene. CDR3 size: 15 residues. From germline, CDR1 is LGHDT and CDR2 YNNKEL (reference sequence). This CDR3 is CASSRDRGLLYEQYF. DNA for the CDR3: TGTGCCAGCAGCCGGGACAGGGGGCTCCTCTACGAGCAGTACTTC.